This T cell receptor (beta chain) is drawn from a study of T cell responses to AZD1222 COVID-19 vaccine listed by TCRdb under 2021. Study-wide context: TCR sequencing covered more than 230 trial participants: 200 to 220 given two doses of AZD1222 and around 25 given two doses of MenACWY control vaccine. Trial participants were enrolled into age subgroups of 18-55, 56-69 and 70-plus years, which contained about 150, 28 and 57 TCR-sequenced participants, respectively. Overall study outcomes, separate from this receptor: The whole spike protein was spanned by vaccine-associated CD4 TCRs, and dominant responses were seen in regions 160-218 and 743-854. Only five to seven AZD1222 recipients were SARS-CoV-2 seropositive at baseline, limiting conclusions about previously exposed vaccinees. Most participants were white British and females outnumbered males, and the authors suggested that clonal diversity may have been underestimated. After two AZD1222 doses, both the breadth and the depth of spike-specific TCRs were significantly higher than at day 0 and than in MenACWY recipients. No day 14 peak-response samples were available, so repertoires were characterized only after the peak T cell response. In the small 56-69-year group, the increase in depth fell short of significance, most likely because of low power. Reportedly, almost half of the unique spike-specific TCRs recognized epitopes lying outside the regions that are mutated in the B.1.351 and B.1.1.7 variants.

The CDR3 regions of human TCRbeta chains were analyzed by immunosequencing. Per the original workflow: Repertoire TCRs were matched against a reference library of SARS-CoV-2-specific TCRs generated with the MIRA antigen-specificity platform. Breadth was defined as the fraction of unique TCRs that were SARS-CoV-2-associated, and depth was defined as the fraction of total T cells that were SARS-CoV-2-associated. Using the MIRA data, each spike-specific TCR was assigned both to the spike region to which the TCR was reactive and to a CD4 or CD8 class. Log10-transformed breadth and depth values were compared by one-way ANOVA with Sidak's multiple comparisons tests. TCRdb obtained this table from immuneACCESS and retained in-frame rearrangements with V and J assigned. These tables miss some clones; where compared with another copy, unresolved V genes account for less than half of the shortfall, and the remainder is unexplained. V and J calls and clone size are given by that table; D and trimming were obtained from the DNA. This sample lists about 110,000 clones; nearly 90% were detected once. Together, the top ten hold about 5% of the sample.

On this clone: This receptor's antigen is unknown. One base away there is no much larger clone; base qualities are not given.

V drops 2 bases and J drops 6 bases, leaving 10 bases in between. CDR1 and CDR2 are read off the germline V gene as MDHEN and SYDVKM. The CDR3 measures 13 amino acids from cysteine to phenylalanine. Just CDR3 DNA is preserved here, 39 bases in frame from base 1. What the time point label conveys for this sample: about 28 days (+/-7) after the second vaccine dose. AZD1222 recipients with second doses at about 4 weeks or about 12 weeks were pooled, because spike-specific TCR depth and breadth did not differ between schedules. The vaccinee samples were drawn from two UK trials, COV001 and COV002, one of which was a single-blind randomized controlled phase 2/3 trial testing AZD1222 (ChAdOx1 nCoV-19) in healthy adults. Trial participant PBMC samples were collected at day 0 and day 28 after the second dose for TCRbeta chain sequencing.

The chain was built from TRBV28 and TRBJ1-1; TRBD1 could be the D gene, as 5 bases match. The TCR was taken from an adult who received the AZD1222 COVID-19 vaccine. The source material was peripheral blood, sampled 28 days after the second AZD1222 dose. The DNA sequence is TGTGCCAGCAGTTTACTCAGGGCCCCTGAAGCTTTCTTT. The encoded protein is CASSLLRAPEAFF.